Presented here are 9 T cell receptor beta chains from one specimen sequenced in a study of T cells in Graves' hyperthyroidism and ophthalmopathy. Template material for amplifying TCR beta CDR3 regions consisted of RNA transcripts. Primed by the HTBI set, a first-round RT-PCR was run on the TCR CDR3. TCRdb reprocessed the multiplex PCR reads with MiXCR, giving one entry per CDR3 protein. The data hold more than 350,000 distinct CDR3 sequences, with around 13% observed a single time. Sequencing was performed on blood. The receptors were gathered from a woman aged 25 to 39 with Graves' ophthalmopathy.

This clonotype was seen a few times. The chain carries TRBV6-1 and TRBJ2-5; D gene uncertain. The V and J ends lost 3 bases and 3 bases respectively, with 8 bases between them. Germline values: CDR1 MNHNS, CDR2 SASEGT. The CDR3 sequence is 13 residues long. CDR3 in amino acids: CASSEAIKETQYF. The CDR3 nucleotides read TGTGCCAGCAGTGAGGCAATCAAAGAGACCCAGTACTTC.

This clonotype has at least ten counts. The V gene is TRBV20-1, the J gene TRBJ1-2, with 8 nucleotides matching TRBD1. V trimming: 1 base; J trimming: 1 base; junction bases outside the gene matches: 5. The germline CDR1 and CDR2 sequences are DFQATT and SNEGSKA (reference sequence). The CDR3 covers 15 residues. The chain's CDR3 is CSARGEGQVNYGYTF. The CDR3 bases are TGCAGTGCTAGAGGAGAGGGACAGGTTAACTATGGCTACACCTTC.

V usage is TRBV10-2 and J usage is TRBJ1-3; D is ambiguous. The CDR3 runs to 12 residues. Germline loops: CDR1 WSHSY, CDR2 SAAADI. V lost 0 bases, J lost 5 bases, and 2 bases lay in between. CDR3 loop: CASSESRNTIYF. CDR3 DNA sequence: TGCGCCAGCAGTGAGTCGCGAAACACCATATATTTT.

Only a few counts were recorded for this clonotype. The CDR3 here is CASSQFGLAAQYDNEQFF. The CDR3 DNA reads TGTGCCAGCAGCCAATTTGGACTAGCGGCCCAATACGACAATGAGCAGTTCTTC. This sequence joins TRBV14 and TRBJ2-1; 10 bases are shared with TRBD2. The length of the CDR3 is 18 residues. Germline values: CDR1 SGHDN, CDR2 FVKESK. J lost 5 bases, V lost 2 bases, and 12 bases had no gene match.

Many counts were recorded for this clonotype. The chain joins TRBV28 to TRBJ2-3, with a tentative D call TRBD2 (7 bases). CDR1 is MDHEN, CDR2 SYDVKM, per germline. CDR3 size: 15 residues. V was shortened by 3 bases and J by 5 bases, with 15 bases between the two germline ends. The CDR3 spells CASSLGGGMVDTQYF. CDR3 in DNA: TGTGCCAGCAGTTTGGGCGGGGGCATGGTAGATACGCAGTATTTT.

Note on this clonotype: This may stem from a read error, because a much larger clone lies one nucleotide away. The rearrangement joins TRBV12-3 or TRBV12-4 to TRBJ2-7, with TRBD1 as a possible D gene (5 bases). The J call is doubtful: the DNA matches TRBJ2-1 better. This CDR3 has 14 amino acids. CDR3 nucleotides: TGTGCCAGCAGTCGGCGGACACACTCCTACGAGCAGTTCTTC. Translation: CASSRRTHSYEQFF.

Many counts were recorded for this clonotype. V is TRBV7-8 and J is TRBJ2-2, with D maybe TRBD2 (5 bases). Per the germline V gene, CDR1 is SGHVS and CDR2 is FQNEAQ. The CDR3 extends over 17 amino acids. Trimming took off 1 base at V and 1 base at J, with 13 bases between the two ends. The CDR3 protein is CASSLVGSRGNTGELFF. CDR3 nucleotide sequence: TGTGCCAGCAGCTTAGTAGGTAGTCGGGGGAACACCGGGGAGCTGTTTTTT. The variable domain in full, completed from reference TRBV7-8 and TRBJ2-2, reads GAGVSQSPRYKVAKRGQDVALRCDPISGHVSLFWYQQALGQGPEFLTYFQNEAQLDKSGLPSDRFFAERPEGSVSTLKIQRTQQEDSAVYLCASSLVGSRGNTGELFFGEGSRLTVL.

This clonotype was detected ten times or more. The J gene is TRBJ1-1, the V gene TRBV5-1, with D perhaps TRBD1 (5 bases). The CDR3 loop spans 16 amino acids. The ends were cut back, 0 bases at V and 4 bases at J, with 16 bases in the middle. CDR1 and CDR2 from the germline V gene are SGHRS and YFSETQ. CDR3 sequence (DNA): TGCGCCAGCAGCTTGGGAGGAGGCCTTGGGGCCACTGAAGCTTTCTTT. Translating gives CASSLGGGLGATEAFF.

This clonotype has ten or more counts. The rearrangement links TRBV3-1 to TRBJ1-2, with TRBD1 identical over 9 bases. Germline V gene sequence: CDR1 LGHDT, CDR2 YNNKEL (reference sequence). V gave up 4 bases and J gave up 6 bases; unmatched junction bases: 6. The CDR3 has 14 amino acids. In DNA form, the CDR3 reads TGTGCCAGCAGCCGGGCACAGGGGGCGGATGGCTACACCTTC. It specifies CASSRAQGADGYTF.